This is a list of T cell receptor beta chains from one sample in a study of shared clonotypes between healthy human individuals. Some clones are missing from TCRdb's copy, which holds only in-frame ones; the method was immunoSEQ multiplex PCR. The sample yields 2.3 million or so clones, 80% to 95% seen once. The sequenced sample was naive CD4+ T cells from PBMCs. These receptors came from a man younger than 35 in good health. Some clones in this sample may be carry-over from other donors' samples. Both conserved end residues are part of each CDR3. D genes are given only for firm matches.

cdr3_aa: CASSQEDRARAGELFF
j_call: TRBJ2-2
v_call: TRBV4-1
d_call: .

cdr3_aa: CASSKRTKVRGRKGRTDTQYF
j_call: TRBJ2-3
v_call: TRBV21-1
d_call: .

cdr3_aa: CASSLSVAGGSYNEQFF
j_call: TRBJ2-1
v_call: TRBV5-1
d_call: TRBD2

cdr3_aa: CASSFGGSYNEQFF
j_call: TRBJ2-1
v_call: TRBV7-2
d_call: .

cdr3_aa: CASSTASEQYF
j_call: TRBJ2-7
v_call: TRBV28
d_call: .

cdr3_aa: CAWSSSGLNEQFF
j_call: TRBJ2-1
v_call: TRBV30
d_call: TRBD2

cdr3_aa: CASSYIGRGGTEAFF
j_call: TRBJ1-1
v_call: TRBV2
d_call: .

cdr3_aa: CATLGGTEQYF
j_call: TRBJ2-7
v_call: TRBV6-6
d_call: .

cdr3_aa: CSVEGYSYEQYF
j_call: TRBJ2-7
v_call: TRBV29-1
d_call: .

cdr3_aa: CASSGQTPTYEQYF
j_call: TRBJ2-7
v_call: TRBV28
d_call: .

cdr3_aa: CASTLRELSEQYF
j_call: TRBJ2-7
v_call: TRBV2
d_call: TRBD2

cdr3_aa: CASGLQGARGYTF
j_call: TRBJ1-2
v_call: TRBV9
d_call: TRBD1

cdr3_aa: CASSRRQGYDSPLHF
j_call: TRBJ1-6
v_call: TRBV5-6
d_call: TRBD1

cdr3_aa: CASSLAFGMNTEAFF
j_call: TRBJ1-1
v_call: TRBV7-9
d_call: .

cdr3_aa: CASSPASASYNEQFF
j_call: TRBJ2-1
v_call: TRBV18
d_call: .

cdr3_aa: CASRPTGSGNTIYF
j_call: TRBJ1-3
v_call: TRBV27
d_call: .

cdr3_aa: CASSLVPGTDTQYF
j_call: TRBJ2-3
v_call: TRBV5-1
d_call: .

cdr3_aa: CASRRPRGRGYTF
j_call: TRBJ1-2
v_call: TRBV6-5
d_call: .

cdr3_aa: CASRERADSYEQYF
j_call: TRBJ2-7
v_call: TRBV28
d_call: .

cdr3_aa: CATSRQGSNTEAFF
j_call: TRBJ1-1
v_call: TRBV15
d_call: .

cdr3_aa: CASSPYGDRTYEQYF
j_call: TRBJ2-7
v_call: TRBV16
d_call: TRBD1

cdr3_aa: CASTGGTSGYNEQFF
j_call: TRBJ2-1
v_call: TRBV6-5
d_call: TRBD2

cdr3_aa: CAWRRRVSSYNEQFF
j_call: TRBJ2-1
v_call: TRBV30
d_call: .

cdr3_aa: CASSLKRWEPAYEQYF
j_call: TRBJ2-7
v_call: TRBV27
d_call: .

cdr3_aa: CASRRQINQPQHF
j_call: TRBJ1-5
v_call: TRBV7-8
d_call: .

cdr3_aa: CASSYSRTPINEHF
j_call: TRBJ1-5
v_call: TRBV6-6
d_call: .

cdr3_aa: CASSSGGAGAFF
j_call: TRBJ1-1
v_call: TRBV7-8
d_call: .

cdr3_aa: CASSLMGTLEQYF
j_call: TRBJ2-7
v_call: TRBV5-1
d_call: .

cdr3_aa: CASSPAKNTEAFF
j_call: TRBJ1-1
v_call: TRBV28
d_call: .

cdr3_aa: CASSLVVGQGRTGELFF
j_call: TRBJ2-2
v_call: TRBV27
d_call: .

cdr3_aa: CASSRRSGRLTYEQYF
j_call: TRBJ2-7
v_call: TRBV5-8
d_call: TRBD2

cdr3_aa: CASTREDQPQHF
j_call: TRBJ1-5
v_call: TRBV6-1
d_call: .

cdr3_aa: CASSGRGGQGHNEQFF
j_call: TRBJ2-1
v_call: TRBV6-6
d_call: TRBD1

cdr3_aa: CASRQDLRETQYF
j_call: TRBJ2-5
v_call: TRBV5-1
d_call: .

cdr3_aa: CASSPSTSGSNQETQYF
j_call: TRBJ2-5
v_call: TRBV18
d_call: TRBD2

cdr3_aa: CASSSGATTHYNEQFF
j_call: TRBJ2-1
v_call: TRBV28
d_call: .

cdr3_aa: CASSFQREQFF
j_call: TRBJ2-1
v_call: TRBV5-8
d_call: .

cdr3_aa: CASSLSRSERYEQYF
j_call: TRBJ2-7
v_call: TRBV27
d_call: .

cdr3_aa: CASSIVGGRTGELFF
j_call: TRBJ2-2
v_call: TRBV19
d_call: TRBD2

cdr3_aa: CASSTSRTGRVGYTF
j_call: TRBJ1-2
v_call: TRBV5-1
d_call: TRBD1

cdr3_aa: CASSPRAAAMGKLFF
j_call: TRBJ1-4
v_call: TRBV28
d_call: .

cdr3_aa: CASSQVRDFSYEQYF
j_call: TRBJ2-7
v_call: TRBV4-2
d_call: .

cdr3_aa: CASSLGGRTSYEQYF
j_call: TRBJ2-7
v_call: TRBV5-8
d_call: TRBD1

cdr3_aa: CSVEGTQGFSHEQYF
j_call: TRBJ2-7
v_call: TRBV29-1
d_call: .

cdr3_aa: CASRPGQGNGELFF
j_call: TRBJ2-2
v_call: TRBV5-1
d_call: TRBD1

cdr3_aa: CASSERGPVGEKLFF
j_call: TRBJ1-4
v_call: TRBV2
d_call: .

cdr3_aa: CASSKPGVAGYNEQFF
j_call: TRBJ2-1
v_call: TRBV5-4
d_call: TRBD2

cdr3_aa: CASSAGVNQPQHF
j_call: TRBJ1-5
v_call: TRBV6-4
d_call: .

cdr3_aa: CASSIGRGARSSNQPQHF
j_call: TRBJ1-5
v_call: TRBV19
d_call: .

cdr3_aa: CASSERAGGQPGELFF
j_call: TRBJ2-2
v_call: TRBV2
d_call: TRBD1

cdr3_aa: CASRSGTGIAKLFF
j_call: TRBJ1-4
v_call: TRBV7-9
d_call: TRBD1

cdr3_aa: CASSLWEGGTEAFF
j_call: TRBJ1-1
v_call: TRBV5-1
d_call: .

cdr3_aa: CASSMGGQSVTEAFF
j_call: TRBJ1-1
v_call: TRBV5-6
d_call: .

cdr3_aa: CSVTGNSNQPQHF
j_call: TRBJ1-5
v_call: TRBV29-1
d_call: TRBD1

cdr3_aa: CASSLGGMVYEQYF
j_call: TRBJ2-7
v_call: TRBV7-9
d_call: .

cdr3_aa: CASSVEGSSYGYTF
j_call: TRBJ1-2
v_call: TRBV9
d_call: .